One sample yielded the 30 T cell receptor beta chains listed below, sequenced in a study of cytomegalovirus exposure and HLA in healthy donors (dated by TCRdb to about 2017). The method behind the library was the immunoSEQ multiplex PCR assay. A mixture of 60 forward primers for TCR Vbeta segments and 13 reverse primers for TCR Jbeta segments was used in the multiplex PCR. TCRdb provides this immuneACCESS table in a form limited to in-frame rearrangements. Some clones are lacking; in checked studies, under half of them reflect an unresolved V gene, and why the rest are absent is not known. The sample data list about 200,000 clones, and approximately 80% of these were observed just once. Less than 4.5% of the sample lies in the top ten. The sequencing input was PBMCs. The origin of the receptors is a male donor in good health and CMV-seronegative.

The J gene is TRBJ2-1, the V gene TRBV18; 8 bases are a match to TRBD2. V gave up 3 bases and J gave up 8 bases; unmatched junction bases: 12. Per the germline V gene, CDR1 is KGHSH and CDR2 is LQKENI. The length of the CDR3 is 16 residues. This CDR3 is CASSPQGSGRSDEQFF. CDR3 DNA sequence: TGTGCCAGCTCACCCCAGGGGAGCGGGAGATCGGATGAGCAGTTCTTC.

The table lists this clone with a count of one. CDR3 region: CASSWENGYEQYF. CDR3 bases: TGTGCCAGCAGTTGGGAGAACGGCTACGAGCAGTACTTC. The chain links TRBV7-3 to TRBJ2-5; tentative D call: TRBD2 (5 bases). The J call may be wrong; the DNA end is better matched by TRBJ2-7. The V gene's germline CDR1 is SGHTA and CDR2 FQGTGA. This CDR3 has 13 amino acids.

This chain links TRBV19 with TRBJ1-3; no clear D gene. The germline V gene encodes CDR1 LNHDA and CDR2 SQIVND (reference sequence). V shed 7 bases and J shed 3 bases, with 10 bases lying between them. This CDR3 has 13 residues. CDR3 sequence reads: CASIKTFGNTIYF. The CDR3 DNA reads TGTGCCAGTATAAAGACATTTGGAAACACCATATATTTT.

This chain joins TRBV5-1 and TRBJ2-1; maybe TRBD2 (6 bases). The V gene lost 6 bases and the J gene lost 2 bases, with 18 bases spanning the gap. The CDR3 runs 16 residues. Germline CDR1 is SGHRS and CDR2 is YFSETQ. In nucleotides, the CDR3 is TGCGCCAGCACCTCAGTGTCTAGCGCTACCTACAATGAGCAGTTCTTC. This encodes CASTSVSSATYNEQFF.

V gene TRBV6-5 combines with J gene TRBJ2-3, with D maybe TRBD1 (5 bases). The CDR3 totals 12 residues. Germline CDR1 and CDR2: MNHEY and SVGAGI. V lost 8 bases and J 10 bases, leaving 16 bases between the germline ends. CDR3 DNA sequence: TGTGCCAGCGGGGCGGCCTCAGTTTCGCAGTATTTT. This codes for CASGAASVSQYF.

This chain uses TRBV28 with TRBJ2-1; D call uncertain. Trimming cost V 3 bases and J 0 bases, with 9 bases left between them. This CDR3 region has 15 residues. CDR1 is MDHEN, CDR2 SYDVKM, per germline. The CDR3 loop reads CASSLGASSYNEQFF. The DNA of the CDR3 is TGTGCCAGCAGTTTGGGCGCGAGCTCCTACAATGAGCAGTTCTTC.

As regards this clone: The junction departs from germline at one end; a sequencing error may be responsible. This chain connects TRBV7-9 to TRBJ2-7; 7 nucleotides line up with TRBD1. Germline V lookup: CDR1 SEHNR, CDR2 FQNEAQ (reference sequence). The CDR3 consists of 15 residues. CDR3 in DNA: TGTTCCAGCAGCTTAGAGGGACAGCCTTCCTACGAGCAGTACTTC. As protein: CSSSLEGQPSYEQYF.

J is TRBJ1-1 and V is TRBV19; 8 positions match TRBD1. The trim removed 5 bases at V and 3 bases at J, leaving 2 bases unmatched. This CDR3 has 13 amino acids. Germline V CDR1 and CDR2: LNHDA, SQIVND (reference sequence). CDR3: CASSADRDTEAFF. CDR3 sequence (DNA): TGTGCCAGTAGTGCGGACAGGGACACTGAAGCTTTCTTT.

The chain couples TRBV19 to TRBJ2-7; D perhaps matches TRBD2 (7 bases). Trimming left V 5 bases short and J 0 bases short, with 17 bases between. Germline V gene sequence: CDR1 LNHDA, CDR2 SQIVND (reference sequence). The CDR3 covers 16 residues. CDR3 DNA: TGTGCCAGTAGTCCAGCCCTAGGGGGGGGCTCCTACGAGCAGTACTTC. Translation: CASSPALGGGSYEQYF. Filled out from reference TRBV19 and TRBJ2-7, the complete variable domain reads DGGITQSPKYLFRKEGQNVTLSCEQNLNHDAMYWYRQDPGQGLRLIYYSQIVNDFQKGDIAEGYSVSREKKESFPLTVTSAQKNPTAFYLCASSPALGGGSYEQYFGPGTRLTVT.

V and J are TRBV6-5 and TRBJ2-7; D may be TRBD2 (5 bases). The CDR3 consists of 13 residues. Germline CDR1 MNHEY, CDR2 SVGAGI. Trimming cost V 5 bases and J 2 bases, with 10 bases left between them. The CDR3 region is CASSAGVPYEQYF. The CDR3 DNA is TGTGCCAGCAGTGCCGGGGTACCCTACGAGCAGTACTTC.

The chain links TRBV7-8 to TRBJ1-3, with 8 bases matching TRBD1. The germline CDR1 and CDR2 sequences are SGHVS and FQNEAQ. This CDR3 contains 17 residues. Trimming took 5 bases from V and 4 from J; bases not matched to a gene: 13. CDR3 loop: CASSLYLDRDDGNTIYF. In DNA form, the CDR3 reads TGTGCCAGCAGCCTGTATCTGGACAGGGATGACGGAAACACCATATATTTT.

The V gene is TRBV6-5, the J gene TRBJ1-1; 7 bases agree with TRBD1. CDR1 is MNHEY, CDR2 SVGAGI, per germline. The J segment lost 4 bases and the V segment lost 4 bases, leaving 3 bases of the junction unmatched. The CDR3 spans 13 residues. CDR3 nucleotide sequence: TGTGCCAGCAGTTCCTCAGGGGGCACTGAAGCTTTCTTT. It specifies CASSSSGGTEAFF.

This chain links TRBV7-9 with TRBJ1-2, with D possibly TRBD1 on 6 matching bases. The CDR3 contains 13 residues. Trimming took 1 base from V and 8 from J, leaving 11 bases between them. Germline values: CDR1 SEHNR, CDR2 FQNEAQ (reference sequence). The CDR3 coding sequence is TGTGCCAGCAGCTTAGGGGGGCAGAAGGGCTACACCTTC. Protein product: CASSLGGQKGYTF. The whole variable domain, remainder taken from reference TRBV7-9 and TRBJ1-2, is DTGVSQNPRHKITKRGQNVTFRCDPISEHNRLYWYRQTLGQGPEFLTYFQNEAQLEKSRLLSDRFSAERPKGSFSTLEIQRTEQGDSAMYLCASSLGGQKGYTFGSGTRLTVV.

This clone has just a few counts. The V and J genes are TRBV5-6 and TRBJ2-1; perhaps TRBD1 as D (6 bases). This CDR3 is 14 amino acids long. Trimming cost V 4 bases and J 3 bases, with 11 bases left between them. CDR1 SGHDT and CDR2 YYEEEE come from the germline V gene. The DNA for the CDR3 is TGTGCCAGCAGCCGGGACATCTACTACAATGAGCAGTTCTTC. This gives the protein CASSRDIYYNEQFF.

This chain links TRBV2 with TRBJ2-3; 9 nucleotides align to TRBD1. J was trimmed by 5 bases and V by 7 bases; bases with no gene match: 16. This CDR3 is 17 amino acids long. Germline V CDR1 and CDR2: SNHLY, FYNNEI. CDR3 DNA sequence: TGTGCCAGCAAAAGGCACCGGGACAGGGAAGGTAGAGATACGCAGTATTTT. It codes for CASKRHRDREGRDTQYF.

The rearrangement links TRBV29-1 to TRBJ2-1, with D perhaps TRBD2 (6 bases). Trimming left V 0 bases short and J 12 bases short, with 18 bases between. The CDR3 runs to 14 residues. Per germline, CDR1 SQVTM and CDR2 ANQGSEA. CDR3 DNA: TGCAGCGTTGAAGATGAAGCGAGGCGGAGGGGGCAGTTCTTC. Its translation: CSVEDEARRRGQFF.

V is TRBV28 and J is TRBJ1-5; weak D call: TRBD1 (5 bases). This CDR3 spans 15 amino acids. Per germline, CDR1 MDHEN and CDR2 SYDVKM. Trimming left V 7 bases short and J 0 bases short, with 13 bases between. The CDR3 coding sequence is TGTGCCAGCATTGATACAGGTTATAGCAATCAGCCCCAGCATTTT. Its protein is CASIDTGYSNQPQHF.

V is TRBV30 and J is TRBJ2-1, with 8 positions matching TRBD1. Looked up from germline, CDR1 is GTSNPN and CDR2 is SVGIG (reference sequence). The CDR3 consists of 12 residues. Unmatched junction bases numbered 4, after V lost 5 bases and J lost 7 bases. The CDR3 sequence: CAWSTGGNEQFF. The DNA for the CDR3 is TGTGCCTGGTCTACAGGGGGTAATGAGCAGTTCTTC.

The genes are TRBV25-1 and TRBJ1-2; possibly TRBD1 for D (5 bases). Trimming took 1 base from V and 6 from J, leaving 12 bases between them. The CDR3 is 14 residues long. Germline assignment: CDR1 MGHDK and CDR2 SYGVNS. In DNA, the CDR3 is TGTGCCAGCAGTGAATTTGGGACTGGAAATGGCTACACCTTC. This encodes CASSEFGTGNGYTF.

This clone was observed a handful of times. V gene TRBV10-3 combines with J gene TRBJ1-5; D call uncertain. V lost 0 bases and J lost 0, with 9 bases in between. CDR1 is ENHRY, CDR2 SYGVKD, per germline. The CDR3 length is 16 residues. DNA of the CDR3: TGTGCCATCAGTGAGTCGACTAGTTATAGCAATCAGCCCCAGCATTTT. This gives the protein CAISESTSYSNQPQHF.

The chain is built from TRBV11-2 and TRBJ2-5; tentative D call: TRBD1 (5 bases). The J call could be wrong; TRBJ2-7 is a better fit for the DNA end. The germline V gene encodes CDR1 SGHAT and CDR2 FQNNGV. This CDR3 contains 16 residues. The CDR3 DNA is TGTGCCAGCAGCTTACAGGGCGAGTGGCGCGCCTACGAGCAGTACTTC. Translating gives CASSLQGEWRAYEQYF.

The J gene is TRBJ1-2, the V gene TRBV7-8, with 7 bases matching TRBD1. The CDR3 loop spans 15 amino acids. The trim removed 3 bases at V and 8 bases at J, leaving 12 bases unmatched. CDR1 is SGHVS and CDR2 is FQNEAQ in the germline V gene. CDR3 nucleotide sequence: TGTGCCAGCAGCTTCGGGGTACAGGGGACGGGAGGCTACACCTTC. This translates into CASSFGVQGTGGYTF.

V is TRBV5-6 and J is TRBJ1-4, with a weak D call TRBD1 (5 bases). Trimming pared 2 bases from V and 10 bases from J, leaving 12 bases between. This CDR3 comprises 13 residues. CDR1 and CDR2 from the germline V gene are SGHDT and YYEEEE. CDR3 in amino acids: CASSLGAERKLFF. The DNA for the CDR3 is TGTGCCAGCAGCTTAGGGGCCGAGAGAAAACTGTTTTTT.

V usage is TRBV5-4 and J usage is TRBJ2-1; TRBD2 agrees at 9 bases. The length of the CDR3 is 15 residues. Germline V gives CDR1 SGHNT, CDR2 YYREEE (reference sequence). The V and J ends lost 5 bases and 6 bases, in that order; junction bases with no gene match: 9. CDR3 coding DNA: TGTGCCAGCAGGATCTACACTAGCGGGCTCAATGAGCAGTTCTTC. This gives the protein CASRIYTSGLNEQFF.

The chain has TRBV14 and TRBJ2-6; TRBD1 agrees at 8 bases. Germline V gene data show CDR1 as SGHDN and CDR2 as FVKESK. The ends lost 5 bases at V and 2 bases at J; junction bases unmatched: 8. The CDR3 is 17 residues long. The CDR3 DNA sequence: TGTGCCAGCAGCGAGAGTCAGGGGGCGCCTGGGGCCAACGTCCTGACTTTC. Translation gives CASSESQGAPGANVLTF.

The count of this clone is one. The chain has TRBV7-2 and TRBJ2-3; 11 bases line up with TRBD1. Germline values: CDR1 SGHTA, CDR2 FQGNSA. The CDR3 is 15 amino acids. V lost 5 bases, J lost 4 bases, and 5 bases stayed unmatched. The CDR3 reads CASSGGQGVPDTQYF. The CDR3 DNA follows: TGTGCCAGCAGCGGGGGACAGGGGGTGCCAGATACGCAGTATTTT.

This clone was found a few times. The chain employs TRBV6-1 and TRBJ1-1; the D is unclear. The CDR3 contains 13 residues. Per germline, CDR1 MNHNS and CDR2 SASEGT. Deletions cut 1 base from V and 6 bases from J, with 9 bases between. CDR3 in DNA: TGTGCCAGCAGTGAAGGAACACTATCTGAAGCTTTCTTT. Encoded protein: CASSEGTLSEAFF.

V is TRBV6-5 and J is TRBJ1-5; 9 positions match TRBD1. The germline V gene encodes CDR1 MNHEY and CDR2 SVGAGI. The trim removed 2 bases at V and 6 bases at J, leaving 5 bases unmatched. The CDR3 contains 15 residues. CDR3 coding DNA: TGTGCCAGCAGTTACGGGACAGGGCTTGGTCAGCCCCAGCATTTT. Its translation is CASSYGTGLGQPQHF.

This rearrangement joins TRBV28 to TRBJ1-3; D may be TRBD1 (6 bases). V lost 3 bases, J lost 3 bases, and 9 bases lay in between. CDR3 size: 14 residues. Germline V gene sequence: CDR1 MDHEN, CDR2 SYDVKM. The CDR3 is CASSFEGGGNTIYF. CDR3 DNA sequence: TGTGCCAGCAGTTTCGAAGGGGGTGGAAACACCATATATTTT.

This chain joins TRBV28 and TRBJ1-2; D may be TRBD1 (6 bases). CDR1 is MDHEN and CDR2 is SYDVKM in the germline V gene. V lost 3 bases and J 5 bases, leaving 16 bases between the germline ends. This CDR3 has 15 residues. The CDR3 here is CASSLDRGGGYGYTF. DNA for the CDR3: TGTGCCAGCAGTTTGGACCGAGGGGGAGGGTATGGCTACACCTTC.